These 19 T cell receptor beta chains were sequenced from one sample in a study of blood T cell repertoires in COVID-19. Clones were sequenced by immunoSEQ multiplex PCR, and TCRdb holds only the in-frame ones, with some missing. The sample lists about 100,000 clones, 70% to 80% occurring once. The sequenced sample was peripheral blood. Receptors originate from a man in his 70s with active or convalescent COVID-19.

V is TRBV7-2 and J is TRBJ2-1; no clear D gene. Trimming removed 5 bases at V and 4 bases at J, with 15 bases between. The V gene's germline CDR1 is SGHTA and CDR2 FQGNSA. The CDR3 spans 15 residues. The CDR3 DNA reads as TGTGCCAGCAGCGCTGACTCGTTCGGGTACAATGAGCAGTTCTTC. Translating gives CASSADSFGYNEQFF. Supplemented by reference TRBV7-2 and TRBJ2-1, the full variable domain reads GAGVSQSPSNKVTEKGKDVELRCDPISGHTALYWYRQSLGQGLEFLIYFQGNSAPDKSGLPSDRFSAERTGGSVSTLTIQRTQQEDSAVYLCASSADSFGYNEQFFGPGTRLTVL.

The rearrangement uses TRBV5-1 and TRBJ2-5; 7 bases align to TRBD1. J gave up 4 bases and V 4 bases, and 10 bases lay outside the gene matches. This CDR3 region has 15 residues. Looked up from germline, CDR1 is SGHRS and CDR2 is YFSETQ. CDR3 DNA: TGCGCCAGCAGCGCCCAGGGGGTCGGGACAGAGACCCAGTACTTC. Its protein is CASSAQGVGTETQYF.

The genes are TRBV15 and TRBJ2-3; D perhaps matches TRBD1 (6 bases). Looked up from germline, CDR1 is LNHNV and CDR2 is YYDKDF (reference sequence). The CDR3 loop spans 17 amino acids. With 3 bases removed from V and 0 bases from J, the gap between germline ends came to 16 bases. The CDR3 sequence: CATSSNTGHPSTDTQYF. CDR3 bases: TGTGCCACCAGCAGCAACACAGGGCACCCTAGCACAGATACGCAGTATTTT.

The rearrangement uses TRBV6-4 and TRBJ1-1; unclear D gene. V lost 4 bases, J lost 3 bases, and 9 bases lay in between. The V gene's germline CDR1 is MRHNA and CDR2 SNTAGT. The CDR3 covers 13 residues. In DNA form, the CDR3 reads TGTGCCAGCAGTGCCGACGGAGACACTGAAGCTTTCTTT. Encoded protein: CASSADGDTEAFF.

This rearrangement joins TRBV7-2 to TRBJ1-6; D remains ambiguous. The CDR3 spans 16 residues. Germline V CDR1 and CDR2: SGHTA, FQGNSA. With 1 base removed from V and 1 base from J, the gap between germline ends came to 8 bases. CDR3 nucleotides: TGTGCCAGCAGCTTAGTCGGGGAGTCCTATAATTCACCCCTCCACTTT. Translated, it gives CASSLVGESYNSPLHF.

This chain links TRBV27 with TRBJ2-3; 8 bases map to TRBD2. The CDR3 length is 14 residues. In germline, CDR1 is MNHEY, CDR2 SMNVEV (reference sequence). V shed 6 bases and J 1 base; nucleotides not matched to a gene: 3. The CDR3 loop is CASRQRGRTDTQYF. CDR3 DNA sequence: TGTGCCAGCAGACAGCGGGGGCGCACAGATACGCAGTATTTT.

There are a few counts of this clone. V usage is TRBV7-2 and J usage is TRBJ2-7, with 10 positions matching TRBD1. The ends lost 3 bases at V and 1 base at J; junction bases unmatched: 3. Germline lookup yields CDR1 SGHTA and CDR2 FQGNSA. The length of the CDR3 is 15 residues. DNA of the CDR3: TGTGCCAGCAGCTTCAGACAGGGGGCTTCCTACGAGCAGTACTTC. It translates to CASSFRQGASYEQYF.

This rearrangement joins TRBV5-1 to TRBJ2-7, with 7 bases matching TRBD1. V trimming: 4 bases; J trimming: 1 base; junction bases outside the gene matches: 8. Germline-derived CDR1 and CDR2 are SGHRS and YFSETQ. The CDR3 runs 15 residues. The CDR3 loop is CASSPRQGLSYEQYF. CDR3 DNA sequence: TGCGCCAGCAGCCCCCGACAGGGCCTTTCCTACGAGCAGTACTTC.

The gene calls are TRBV24-1 and TRBJ2-2, with 15 positions matching TRBD2. This CDR3 is built from 19 residues. V was clipped by 4 bases and J by 1 base; unmatched bases: 6. Per germline, CDR1 KGHDR and CDR2 SFDVKD. The chain's CDR3 is CATSESPGLAGGNTGELFF. The CDR3, as DNA: TGTGCCACCAGTGAATCCCCGGGACTAGCGGGGGGGAACACCGGGGAGCTGTTTTTT.

This rearrangement joins TRBV20-1 to TRBJ1-2; the D gene is possibly TRBD1 (5 bases). The CDR3 covers 11 residues. Trimming cost V 6 bases and J 4 bases, with 9 bases left between them. Germline loops: CDR1 DFQATT, CDR2 SNEGSKA (reference sequence). The CDR3 DNA sequence: TGCAGTGCCATCGACAGCTATGGCTACACCTTC. Translation gives CSAIDSYGYTF.

V usage is TRBV5-5 and J usage is TRBJ2-7; possibly TRBD1 for D (5 bases). The V gene's germline CDR1 is SGHKS and CDR2 YYEKEE (reference sequence). V lost 3 bases to trimming and J lost 3 bases, with 16 bases between them. This CDR3 spans 15 amino acids. CDR3 DNA sequence: TGTGCCAGCAGCTATGCAGGGATTGGCGGCTACGAGCAGTACTTC. Its protein is CASSYAGIGGYEQYF. The entire variable domain, with the rest obtained from reference TRBV5-5 and TRBJ2-7, is as follows: DAGVTQSPTHLIKTRGQQVTLRCSPISGHKSVSWYQQVLGQGPQFIFQYYEKEERGRGNFPDRFSARQFPNYSSELNVNALLLGDSALYLCASSYAGIGGYEQYFGPGTRLTVT.

The chain combines TRBV6-2 or TRBV6-3 with TRBJ2-7; 8 bases match TRBD2. CDR1 and CDR2 (germline): MNHEY, SVGEGT. The CDR3 extends over 17 amino acids. The trim removed 0 bases at V and 2 bases at J, leaving 9 bases unmatched. The DNA for the CDR3 is TGTGCCAGCAGTTACTCGAGTATCGGCGGGAGGCCCTACGAGCAGTACTTC. Its translation: CASSYSSIGGRPYEQYF.

This clone was observed a handful of times. The rearrangement uses TRBV9 and TRBJ2-3; perhaps TRBD1 as D (5 bases). The CDR3 runs to 14 residues. Germline V lookup: CDR1 SGDLS, CDR2 YYNGEE. Trimming took off 4 bases at V and 5 bases at J, with 14 bases between the two ends. CDR3 loop: CASSLEAGIDTQYF. CDR3 DNA: TGTGCCAGCAGCTTAGAGGCAGGGATAGATACGCAGTATTTT.

V usage is TRBV7-3 and J usage is TRBJ2-1; 8 nucleotides align to TRBD2. Germline CDR1 reads SGHTA; CDR2 reads FQGTGA. The CDR3 sequence is 14 residues long. Losses at the gene ends were 7 bases for V and 8 bases for J; bases not matched to a gene: 10. The CDR3 DNA is TGTGCCAGCACCGGACTAGCTTTCGTCCATGAGCAGTTCTTC. Amino acid sequence: CASTGLAFVHEQFF.

The J gene is TRBJ1-5, the V gene TRBV19; TRBD1 agrees at 7 bases. CDR3 size: 14 residues. Germline V CDR1 and CDR2: LNHDA, SQIVND (reference sequence). The J segment lost 6 bases and the V segment lost 6 bases, leaving 8 bases of the junction unmatched. In DNA, the CDR3 is TGTGCCAGTAGCTTGACAGGGTCTTTTCAGCCCCAGCATTTT. It is translated as CASSLTGSFQPQHF.

CDR3 nucleotide sequence: TGTGCCAGCAGCCAACGGGCGGGAGGGGACAATGAGCAGTTCTTC. This encodes CASSQRAGGDNEQFF. The J gene is TRBJ2-1, the V gene TRBV4-2; TRBD2 matches at 9 bases. V lost 2 bases to trimming and J lost 5 bases; unmatched junction nucleotides: 4. The CDR3 has 15 residues. The germline gives CDR1 LGHNA, CDR2 YNFKEQ.

As regards this clone: This sample also contains other DNA sequences that code for the same CDR3. The V and J genes are TRBV28 and TRBJ1-2; a weak D match, TRBD1 (6 bases). The germline gives CDR1 MDHEN, CDR2 SYDVKM. CDR3 length: 13 residues. Trimming took 1 base from V and 3 from J, leaving 6 bases between them. The CDR3 spells CASSLSGDYGYTF. The CDR3 DNA is TGTGCCAGCAGTTTATCAGGGGACTATGGCTACACCTTC.

The rearrangement joins TRBV3-1 (or the pseudogene TRBV3-2) to TRBJ2-5; TRBD2 matches 11 bases. CDR1 LGHDT and CDR2 YNNKEL come from the germline V gene (reference sequence). CDR3 size: 16 residues. Trimming removed 5 bases from V and 3 bases from J; junction bases left unmatched: 8. Here the CDR3 DNA reads TGTGCCAGCAGCGGGGTTACTAGCGGGGGAAAAGAGACCCAGTACTTC. This translates into CASSGVTSGGKETQYF.

The chain is built from TRBV12-3 or TRBV12-4 and TRBJ1-5; D gene ambiguous. The CDR3 extends over 13 amino acids. Between the trimmed V and J ends, which lost 3 bases and 6 bases, there was a span of 9 bases. The CDR3 nucleotides read TGTGCCAGCAGTTTCCATCTAGGTCAGCCCCAGCATTTT. It specifies CASSFHLGQPQHF.